The sequence of this T cell receptor (beta chain) was determined in a study of blood T cell repertoires in COVID-19 (dated by TCRdb to 2020 to 2021). The study in broad terms: The collaborator samples originated in the United States, Italy and Spain and spanned the acute and convalescent phases of COVID-19. A de-identified subject ID, COVID-19 status, age in years and sex were almost always included in the sample metadata. The dataset comprised deeply sampled blood TCRbeta repertoires from subjects exposed to, actively infected with, or recovered from COVID-19. The repertoires were released in a freely available public database intended as a resource for research on the immune response to SARS-CoV-2. Where available, HLA class I and class II types were obtained from metadata supplied by the sample provider rather than from assay-based typing. The prospective study material was composed of cDNA or gDNA derived from T cells, B-cell-depleted T cells, or PBMCs. The samples were drawn from two sources: the first 160 participants of the ongoing ImmuneRACE study, and 950 to 1,500 subjects contributed by 6 global collaborators. Broader findings and caveats from the paper: How much clinical and demographic metadata was included differed by source and by participant, and the metadata was provided uncurated.

Reading the germline V gene (reference sequence) gives CDR1 GTSNPN and CDR2 SVGIG. The CDR3, cysteine through phenylalanine, is 16 amino acids long. The sequence is cut down to CDR3 DNA, 48 bases in frame from base 1. V ends up 1 base short and J 1 base short, with an unmatched junction base count of 10. As to this clone: The antigen it binds to is not known. No base-level quality is on record; no much larger clone is a single base apart.

TCRbeta CDR3 regions were amplified from genomic DNA using the immunoSEQ Assay, a bias-controlled multiplex PCR. In the source study's methods: The number of nucleated cells in each sample was estimated from the amplification of reference gene primers within the assay. Sequence reads were collapsed and filtered to measure the absolute abundance of every unique TCRbeta CDR3 rearrangement. For each sample, productive Simpson clonality was calculated as the square root of Simpson's diversity index over productive rearrangements. TCRdb provides this immuneACCESS table in a form limited to in-frame rearrangements. Some clones are lacking; in checked studies, under half of them reflect an unresolved V gene, and why the rest are absent is not known. The DNA was the basis for D and trimming; V, J and clone size are from that table. Present in this sample are about 200,000 clones, 70% to 85% of which were seen just once. Clones ranked in the top ten supply 6.5% to 8.5% of the sample.

Whole blood was collected in K2EDTA tubes by collaborating institutions according to the institutions' own protocols. For TCRbeta analysis, collaborators shipped samples in one of three forms: frozen whole blood, isolated PBMCs, or DNA extracted from either of those sample types. Recombination joined TRBV30 with TRBJ2-7; TRBD2 fits 7 bases in the junction. Sample: peripheral blood. The receptor comes from a human donor with acute or convalescent COVID-19. The donor label of this sample is uncertain. For the CDR3, the sequence is CAWSASGVSRSYEQYF. The DNA sequence is TGTGCCTGGAGTGCGAGCGGGGTCTCCAGATCCTACGAGCAGTACTTC.